This T cell receptor (beta chain) comes out of a study of identical twins. There are 15 residues in the CDR3. Per germline, CDR1 SEHNR and CDR2 FQNEAQ (reference sequence). Trimming shortened V by 1 base and J by 4 bases, and 12 bases separated the two germline ends. TCRdb reprocessed the 5' RACE reads with MiXCR, giving one entry per CDR3 protein. The sample has 460,000 or so distinct CDR3 sequences; approximately 15% are singletons. The same data also contributed to another study, on yellow fever vaccine responses in identical twins.

The sequenced sample consisted of CD4+ T cells sorted from blood. The clonotype originates from a woman under 30 in good health. The J gene is TRBJ2-3, the V gene TRBV7-9, with D uncertain. The CDR3 loop reads CASSLGRPRSDTQYF. The CDR3 DNA reads as TGTGCCAGCAGCTTAGGAAGACCCAGGTCAGATACGCAGTATTTT.